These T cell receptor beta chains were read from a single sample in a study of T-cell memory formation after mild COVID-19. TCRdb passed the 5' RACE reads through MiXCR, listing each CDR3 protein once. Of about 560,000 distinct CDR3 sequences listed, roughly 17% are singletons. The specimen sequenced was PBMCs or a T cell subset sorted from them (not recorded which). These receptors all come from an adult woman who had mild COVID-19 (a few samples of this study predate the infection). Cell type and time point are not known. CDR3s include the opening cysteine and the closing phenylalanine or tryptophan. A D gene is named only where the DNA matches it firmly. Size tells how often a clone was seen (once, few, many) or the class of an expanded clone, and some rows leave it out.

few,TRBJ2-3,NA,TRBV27,TGTGCCAGCAGTTCGATAGTCAGCACAGATACGCAGTATTTT,CASSSIVSTDTQYF
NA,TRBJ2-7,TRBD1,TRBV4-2,TGTGCCAGCAGCCCAACGACAGGGGCTCACAACGAGCAGTACTTC,CASSPTTGAHNEQYF
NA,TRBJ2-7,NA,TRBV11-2,TGTGCCAGCAGCTTCGCTGACTACGAGCAGTACTTC,CASSFADYEQYF
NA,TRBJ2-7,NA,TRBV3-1,TGTGCCAGCAGCCAAGCGACGGGACTTGGCGGCGAGCAGTACTTC,CASSQATGLGGEQYF
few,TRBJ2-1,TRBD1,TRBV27,TGTGCCAGCAGTAAAACACCACAGGGGTATGAGCAGTTCTTC,CASSKTPQGYEQFF
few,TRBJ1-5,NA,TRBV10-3,TGTGCCATCAGTGATCTCTTGCTAGGGACGGGCGCGGGGCAGCCCCAGCATTTT,CAISDLLLGTGAGQPQHF
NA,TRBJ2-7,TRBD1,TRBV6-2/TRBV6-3,TGTGCCAGCAGTTACCTTGGACAGGGGCCTTACGAGCAGTACTTC,CASSYLGQGPYEQYF
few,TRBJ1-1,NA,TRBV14,TGTGCCAGCAGCCAAGTTCAGGGTAGGAACACTGAAGCTTTCTTT,CASSQVQGRNTEAFF
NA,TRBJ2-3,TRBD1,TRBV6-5,TGTGCCAGCAGTTACTCGAACGGACAGGGAGATACGCAGTATTTT,CASSYSNGQGDTQYF
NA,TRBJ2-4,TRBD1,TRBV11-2,TGTGCCAGCACTCACTTGCCGGGACAGGCCCTGGGCGCCAAAAACATTCAGTACTTC,CASTHLPGQALGAKNIQYF
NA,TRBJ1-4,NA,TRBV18,TGTGCCAGCTCACCAGGGGCGTCGACTAATGAAAAACTGTTTTTT,CASSPGASTNEKLFF
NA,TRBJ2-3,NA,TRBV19,TGTGCCAGTAGTTCCAGGCTCACAGATACGCAGTATTTT,CASSSRLTDTQYF
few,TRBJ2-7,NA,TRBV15,TGTGCCACCAGCAGAGCCGAGCACAGGACCTACGAGCAGTACTTC,CATSRAEHRTYEQYF
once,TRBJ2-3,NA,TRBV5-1,TGCGCCAGCAGCTTGACGGGGCCAAGGATAGATACGCAGTATTTT,CASSLTGPRIDTQYF
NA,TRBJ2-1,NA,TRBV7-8,TGTGCCAGCAGCTTAGTACAGGCTGATAATGAGCAGTTCTTC,CASSLVQADNEQFF
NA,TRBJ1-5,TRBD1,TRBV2,TGTGCCAGCAGTGAGGACAGGGTTAGCAATCAGCCCCAGCATTTT,CASSEDRVSNQPQHF
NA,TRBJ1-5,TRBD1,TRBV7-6,TGTGCCAGCAGCCCACGACAGGGACCCGGCAATCAGCCCCAGCATTTT,CASSPRQGPGNQPQHF
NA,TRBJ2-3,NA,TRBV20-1,TGCAGTGCTAGTGACCGCACAGATACGCAGTATTTT,CSASDRTDTQYF
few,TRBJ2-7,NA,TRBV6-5,TGTGCCAGCAGTTACGCCCCACGCGGGACTTACGAGCAGTACTTC,CASSYAPRGTYEQYF
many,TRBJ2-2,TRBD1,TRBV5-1,TGTGCCAGCAGCTTAGAGGGGGCTGGGGAGCTGTTTTTT,CASSLEGAGELFF
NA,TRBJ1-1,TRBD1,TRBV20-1,TGCAGTGCCAAAGGACAGGGGAGGACTGAAGCTTTCTTT,CSAKGQGRTEAFF
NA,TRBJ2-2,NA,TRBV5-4,TGTGCCAGCAGCTTATTAGGAAATCCAAAGGGCGGGGAGCTGTTTTTT,CASSLLGNPKGGELFF
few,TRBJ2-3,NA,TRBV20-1,TGCAGTGCTAGCTTATCCGGGAAGAGCACAGATACGCAGTATTTT,CSASLSGKSTDTQYF
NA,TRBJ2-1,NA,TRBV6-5,TGTGCCAGCAGTTACTCTTCAAGGGACTCTCACTACAATGAGCAGTTCTTC,CASSYSSRDSHYNEQFF
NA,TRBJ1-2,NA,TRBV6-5,TGTGCCAGCATCCCGCGGGGAGCCTATGGCTACACCTTC,CASIPRGAYGYTF
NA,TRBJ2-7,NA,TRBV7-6,TGTGCCAGCAGCTCCCGGCCCGGGCCTAAACACTACGAGCAGTACTTC,CASSSRPGPKHYEQYF
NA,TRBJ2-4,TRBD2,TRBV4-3,TGCGCCAGCAGTCGTGCGGGGGGTAAGGACATTCAGTACTTC,CASSRAGGKDIQYF
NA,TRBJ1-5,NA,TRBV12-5,TGTGCTAGTGGTCCAGGCCTGGGCAATCAGCCCCAGCATTTT,CASGPGLGNQPQHF
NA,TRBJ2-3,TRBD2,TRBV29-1,TGCAGCGTTGAGTTAGAACTAGCGCTACGCACTAAGGATACGCAGTATTTT,CSVELELALRTKDTQYF
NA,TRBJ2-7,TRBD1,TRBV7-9,TGTGCCAGCAGCCGAGGGGGCAAAGCACCCTACGAGCAGTACTTC,CASSRGGKAPYEQYF
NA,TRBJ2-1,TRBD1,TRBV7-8,TGTGCCAGCAGCCTACAGGGGGCCGGCTACAATGAGCAGTTCTTC,CASSLQGAGYNEQFF
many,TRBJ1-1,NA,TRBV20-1,TGCAGTGCTAGAGATCTGGTTAACACTGAAGCTTTCTTT,CSARDLVNTEAFF
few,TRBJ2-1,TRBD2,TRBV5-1,TGCGCCAGCAGCCCGGGGGGTGAAATGTTCTTC,CASSPGGEMFF
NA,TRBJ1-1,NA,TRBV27,TGTGCCAGCAGTTCGGGGGGCCGGGTCACTGAAGCTTTCTTT,CASSSGGRVTEAFF
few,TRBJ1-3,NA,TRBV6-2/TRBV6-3,TGTGCCAGCAGTTACTTCGGCATCTCTGGAAACACCATATATTTT,CASSYFGISGNTIYF
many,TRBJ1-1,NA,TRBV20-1,TGCAGTGCTAGAGACCCGAACACTGAAGCTTTCTTT,CSARDPNTEAFF
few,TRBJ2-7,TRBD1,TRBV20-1,TGCAGTAGCCCCCGTGGACAGGGGGAATCCTACGAGCAGTACTTC,CSSPRGQGESYEQYF
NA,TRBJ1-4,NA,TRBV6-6,TGTGCCAGCAGCCCGGTGGGTCCAACTAATGAAAAACTGTTTTTT,CASSPVGPTNEKLFF
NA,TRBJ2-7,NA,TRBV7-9,TGTGCCAGCAGCTATCCGGGACGCGGGGATGGGGAGCAGTACTTC,CASSYPGRGDGEQYF
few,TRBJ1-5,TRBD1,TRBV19,TGTGCCAGTCAAATAGGGACAGGGGGCTTTCAGCCCCAGCATTTT,CASQIGTGGFQPQHF
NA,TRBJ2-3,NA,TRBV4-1,TGCGCCAGCAGCCAAGCATGGAGCGGCAACACAGATACGCAGTATTTT,CASSQAWSGNTDTQYF
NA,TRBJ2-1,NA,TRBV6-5,TGTGCCAGCAGTAAAGGACTGCCTACCCACAATGAGCAGTTCTTC,CASSKGLPTHNEQFF
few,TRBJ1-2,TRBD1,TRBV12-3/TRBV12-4,TGTGCCAGCAGTTTCACCTTGATGGGACAGAACTATGGCTACACCTTC,CASSFTLMGQNYGYTF
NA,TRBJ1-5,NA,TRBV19,TGTGCCAGTAGCGAGAGAAATCAGCCCCAGCATTTT,CASSERNQPQHF
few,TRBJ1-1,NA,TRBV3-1,TGTGCCAGCAGCCATGGACACTCGAACACTGAAGCTTTCTTT,CASSHGHSNTEAFF
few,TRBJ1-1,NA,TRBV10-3,TGTGCCATCAGTGAGGTTAAAGCAGCGGCGAACACTGAAGCTTTCTTT,CAISEVKAAANTEAFF